A single sample is the source of the 30 T cell receptor beta chains below, sequenced in a study of T cell responses to AZD1222 COVID-19 vaccine. The method was immunoSEQ multiplex PCR; TCRdb's version includes in-frame clones alone and lacks a portion of them. The sample shows roughly 58,000 clones, about 88% of them seen only once. Specimen: peripheral blood, collected 28 days after the second AZD1222 dose. The receptor source for this set is an adult who received the AZD1222 COVID-19 vaccine.

This chain connects TRBV19 to TRBJ2-7, with TRBD2 identical over 12 bases. In germline, CDR1 is LNHDA, CDR2 SQIVND (reference sequence). The V segment lost 7 bases and the J segment 6 bases; nucleotides outside the gene matches: 7. This CDR3 is built from 14 residues. DNA of the CDR3: TGTGCCAGTAAACCGACTAGCGGGAGTGGCGAGCAGTACTTC. Residues: CASKPTSGSGEQYF.

This rearrangement joins TRBV19 to TRBJ2-1; TRBD1 aligns across 9 bases. CDR1 is LNHDA, CDR2 SQIVND, per germline (reference sequence). This CDR3 is built from 17 residues. V was clipped by 1 base and J by 4 bases; unmatched bases: 8. For the CDR3, the DNA is TGTGCCAGTAGTATAGTACCGGACAGGGGTCCTTACAATGAGCAGTTCTTC. Protein: CASSIVPDRGPYNEQFF.

The V and J genes are TRBV9 and TRBJ1-6; tentatively, D is TRBD1 (5 bases). The CDR3 runs to 14 residues. Germline CDR1 and CDR2: SGDLS and YYNGEE. The V gene lost 3 bases and the J gene lost 8 bases, with 12 bases spanning the gap. The CDR3: CASSATALDSPLHF. In nucleotides, the CDR3 is TGTGCCAGCAGCGCGACAGCCCTCGATTCACCCCTCCACTTT.

This chain connects TRBV27 to TRBJ2-7; D may match TRBD1 or TRBD2 (5 bases each). CDR1 and CDR2 from the germline V gene are MNHEY and SMNVEV (reference sequence). The CDR3 length is 13 residues. Trimming cost V 2 bases and J 6 bases, with 11 bases left between them. CDR3 coding DNA: TGTGCCAGCAGTTTAGGGGGATTCGGCGAGCAGTACTTC. It encodes CASSLGGFGEQYF.

This clone was detected only a few times. The chain uses TRBV27 and TRBJ1-3; possible D gene TRBD1, 5 bases. Trimming took 6 bases from V and 0 from J, leaving 18 bases between them. Germline V gene sequence: CDR1 MNHEY, CDR2 SMNVEV (reference sequence). The CDR3 extends over 17 amino acids. Here the CDR3 reads CASSRDFSSISGNTIYF. CDR3 nucleotide sequence: TGTGCCAGCAGCCGGGACTTTTCGTCCATCTCTGGAAACACCATATATTTT.

The rearrangement links TRBV6-5 to TRBJ1-6; D gene ambiguous. Per the germline V gene, CDR1 is MNHEY and CDR2 is SVGAGI. V lost 6 bases and J lost 10, with 16 bases in between. The CDR3 loop spans 14 amino acids. CDR3 region: CASRLRGSGSPLHF. CDR3 DNA: TGTGCCAGCAGACTACGAGGGTCTGGGTCACCCCTCCACTTT.

The chain recombines TRBV9 with TRBJ2-3; D may match TRBD1 or TRBD2 (5 bases each). This CDR3 spans 17 amino acids. Germline V gene data show CDR1 as SGDLS and CDR2 as YYNGEE. V was clipped by 0 bases and J by 2 bases, with 16 bases between them. This chain's CDR3 is CASSVGQGPTPTDTQYF. The CDR3 coding sequence is TGTGCCAGCAGCGTAGGGCAGGGACCAACTCCCACAGATACGCAGTATTTT. Looking up the rest from reference TRBV9 and TRBJ2-3 gives the full variable domain: DSGVTQTPKHLITATGQRVTLRCSPRSGDLSVYWYQQSLDQGLQFLIQYYNGEERAKGNILERFSAQQFPDLHSELNLSSLELGDSALYFCASSVGQGPTPTDTQYFGPGTRLTVL.

This chain links TRBV4-2 with TRBJ2-7; D is possibly TRBD1 (6 bases). Germline-derived CDR1 and CDR2 are LGHNA and YNFKEQ. This CDR3 is built from 15 residues. The V and J ends lost 1 base and 2 bases respectively, with 12 bases between them. CDR3 region: CASSQAVDRAYEQYF. CDR3 bases: TGTGCCAGCAGCCAAGCCGTGGACAGAGCCTACGAGCAGTACTTC.

The rearrangement joins TRBV7-2 to TRBJ2-7, with 8 bases fitting TRBD1. V dropped 3 bases and J dropped 3; count of bases not matched to a gene: 4. The CDR3 loop spans 14 amino acids. Looked up from germline, CDR1 is SGHTA and CDR2 is FQGNSA. The CDR3 is CASSFRTGSYEQYF. In nucleotides, the CDR3 is TGTGCCAGCAGCTTCAGGACAGGGAGCTACGAGCAGTACTTC.

This clone was seen once. The junction differs from germline at one of its ends, possibly a read error. The CDR3 DNA reads as TGTGCTAGCAGCTTCTCGGCAGTTACCGGGGAGCTGTTTTTT. Translation: CASSFSAVTGELFF. V usage is TRBV7-7 and J usage is TRBJ2-2; D call uncertain. The CDR3 is 14 residues long. Germline CDR1 reads SSHAT; CDR2 reads FNYEAQ (reference sequence).

The chain links TRBV6-5 to TRBJ1-1, with no clear D. CDR1 and CDR2 (germline): MNHEY, SVGAGI. Trimming stripped 2 bases from V and 4 bases from J, with 8 bases between. The CDR3 spans 13 residues. CDR3 coding DNA: TGTGCCAGCAGTTACCCCGCGGGCACTGAAGCTTTCTTT. Encoded protein: CASSYPAGTEAFF.

The chain carries TRBV6-2 or TRBV6-3 and TRBJ2-5; TRBD2 matches 12 bases. The V and J ends lost 6 bases and 1 base, in that order; junction bases with no gene match: 6. Germline CDR1 and CDR2: MNHEY and SVGEGT. The CDR3 is 16 amino acids. For the CDR3, the DNA is TGTGCCAGCAGCGCCGGACTAGCGGGACCCCAAGAGACCCAGTACTTC. Translated, it gives CASSAGLAGPQETQYF.

This rearrangement joins TRBV7-2 to TRBJ2-7; 9 nucleotides align to TRBD1. The junction had 7 bases not matched to a gene; V was cut back by 4 bases and J by 0 bases. Germline CDR1 is SGHTA and CDR2 is FQGNSA. This CDR3 has 16 amino acids. CDR3 amino acids: CASSSRGQGYSYEQYF. The CDR3 coding sequence is TGTGCCAGCAGCTCCCGGGGACAGGGATACTCCTACGAGCAGTACTTC. Using reference TRBV7-2 and TRBJ2-7 for the parts outside the CDR3, the full variable domain is GAGVSQSPSNKVTEKGKDVELRCDPISGHTALYWYRQSLGQGLEFLIYFQGNSAPDKSGLPSDRFSAERTGGSVSTLTIQRTQQEDSAVYLCASSSRGQGYSYEQYFGPGTRLTVT.

The V and J genes are TRBV19 and TRBJ2-5, with TRBD2 matching 8 bases. V dropped 5 bases and J dropped 3; count of bases not matched to a gene: 8. The CDR3 is 15 residues long. The germline CDR1 and CDR2 sequences are LNHDA and SQIVND (reference sequence). CDR3 DNA: TGTGCCAGTAGTTGGTCGGGGGGGGCGAAAGAGACCCAGTACTTC. This encodes CASSWSGGAKETQYF.

This sequence joins TRBV7-9 and TRBJ2-1; TRBD2 matches at 8 bases. J was trimmed by 2 bases and V by 3 bases; bases with no gene match: 0. The length of the CDR3 is 14 residues. Germline loops: CDR1 SEHNR, CDR2 FQNEAQ (reference sequence). The CDR3: CASSLRGAYNEQFF. The CDR3 DNA follows: TGTGCCAGCAGCTTGCGGGGGGCCTACAATGAGCAGTTCTTC.

This clone was detected only once. CDR3: CASSKYPDRANTGELFF. CDR3 bases: TGTGCCAGCAGCAAATACCCGGACAGAGCGAACACCGGGGAGCTGTTTTTT. The chain carries TRBV9 and TRBJ2-2; a possible D gene is TRBD1 (6 bases). This CDR3 comprises 17 residues. Germline CDR1 reads SGDLS; CDR2 reads YYNGEE. Deletions cut 4 bases from V and 0 bases from J, with 16 bases between.

This clone has just one count. The CDR3 nucleotides are TGTGCCAGCAGCCAAGATGTGGGGGCAGGGCAGCCCCAGCATTTT. This sequence encodes CASSQDVGAGQPQHF. This chain links TRBV4-2 with TRBJ1-5, with D possibly TRBD1 on 6 matching bases. The germline V gene has CDR1 LGHNA and CDR2 YNFKEQ. The CDR3 is made up of 15 amino acids. Between the trimmed V and J ends, which lost 0 bases and 7 bases, there was a span of 13 bases.

The CDR3 sequence is CASSQERSLYGYTF. In nucleotides, the CDR3 is TGTGCCAGCAGCCAAGAAAGAAGCCTCTATGGCTACACCTTC. The chain uses TRBV3-1 (or the pseudogene TRBV3-2) and TRBJ1-2; D remains ambiguous. The V end was cut by 0 bases, the J end by 4 bases, with 9 bases between. The CDR3 has 14 amino acids. Germline V gene data show CDR1 as LGHDT and CDR2 as YNNKEL (reference sequence).

This clone was counted once. The V gene is TRBV10-1, the J gene TRBJ1-6; TRBD1 matches at 9 bases. The CDR3 runs 14 residues. The ends lost 10 bases at V and 7 bases at J; junction bases unmatched: 8. Per germline, CDR1 WNHNN and CDR2 SYGVQD (reference sequence). CDR3 sequence (DNA): TGCGCCACCCCGGGACAGGGCGCCAATTCACCCCTCCACTTT. Residues: CATPGQGANSPLHF.

The rearrangement joins TRBV2 to TRBJ2-5; D may be TRBD1 or TRBD2 (7 bases each). Germline CDR1 is SNHLY and CDR2 is FYNNEI. V was clipped by 5 bases and J by 5 bases, with 15 bases between them. The CDR3 has 14 amino acids. The CDR3 DNA reads as TGTGCCAGCAGTAGGGAGGGAGGGGGCGAGACCCAGTACTTC. This codes for CASSREGGGETQYF.

The genes are TRBV11-2 and TRBJ2-5, with D perhaps given as TRBD1 or TRBD2 (5 bases each). Trimming removed 5 bases from V and 2 bases from J, with 15 bases in between. There are 15 residues in the CDR3. The V gene's germline CDR1 is SGHAT and CDR2 FQNNGV. CDR3 in amino acids: CASSVRGRVQETQYF. The CDR3 DNA is TGTGCCAGCAGCGTAAGGGGACGGGTACAAGAGACCCAGTACTTC.

The V and J genes are TRBV6-1 and TRBJ2-1; TRBD2 might be the D (5 bases). Between the trimmed V and J ends, which lost 2 bases and 3 bases, there was a span of 11 bases. CDR1 MNHNS and CDR2 SASEGT come from the germline V gene. The CDR3 totals 15 residues. CDR3 DNA: TGTGCCAGCAGTGAAATTTTCGGGGTCTACAATGAGCAGTTCTTC. Its translation: CASSEIFGVYNEQFF.

The V and J genes are TRBV4-1 and TRBJ2-1, with a possible D match to TRBD1 (6 bases). This CDR3 has 15 amino acids. V shed 4 bases and J shed 4 bases, with 14 bases lying between them. Germline V lookup: CDR1 MGHRA, CDR2 YSYEKL. The CDR3 loop reads CASSPGQTPYNEQFF. The CDR3 bases are TGCGCCAGCAGCCCCGGACAGACCCCATACAATGAGCAGTTCTTC.

This chain uses TRBV4-1 with TRBJ2-7; 9 nucleotides agree with TRBD2. The CDR3 totals 17 residues. Trimming removed 4 bases from V and 2 bases from J; junction bases left unmatched: 12. In germline, CDR1 is MGHRA, CDR2 YSYEKL. CDR3 sequence (DNA): TGCGCCAGCAGCCCTACTCCATTAGCGGGGGCCGCCTACGAGCAGTACTTC. It translates to CASSPTPLAGAAYEQYF.

The rearrangement joins TRBV19 to TRBJ2-5; the match to TRBD1 covers 9 bases. Germline loops: CDR1 LNHDA, CDR2 SQIVND (reference sequence). The CDR3 extends over 13 amino acids. The junction had 4 bases not matched to a gene; V was cut back by 7 bases and J by 4 bases. This CDR3 reads CASKQGAGETQYF. CDR3 bases: TGTGCCAGTAAACAGGGGGCAGGAGAGACCCAGTACTTC.

This clone was seen a single time. This chain uses TRBV7-8 with TRBJ2-1, with 14 bases identical to TRBD2. The CDR3 contains 20 residues. Germline V gene lookup returns CDR1 SGHVS and CDR2 FQNEAQ. The junction had 11 bases not matched to a gene; V was cut back by 2 bases and J by 2 bases. CDR3 sequence reads: CASSLPQGLAGVGAYNEQFF. DNA of the CDR3: TGTGCCAGCAGCTTACCGCAGGGACTAGCGGGAGTGGGCGCCTACAATGAGCAGTTCTTC.

The gene calls are TRBV9 and TRBJ2-3; D gene unclear. Germline CDR1 and CDR2: SGDLS and YYNGEE. Deletions cut 1 base from V and 0 bases from J, with 9 bases between. This CDR3 has 15 amino acids. CDR3 in amino acids: CASSVSGASTDTQYF. In DNA form, the CDR3 reads TGTGCCAGCAGCGTATCGGGTGCTAGCACAGATACGCAGTATTTT. The full variable domain, with the rest looked up from reference TRBV9 and TRBJ2-3, is DSGVTQTPKHLITATGQRVTLRCSPRSGDLSVYWYQQSLDQGLQFLIQYYNGEERAKGNILERFSAQQFPDLHSELNLSSLELGDSALYFCASSVSGASTDTQYFGPGTRLTVL.

The V gene is TRBV7-9, the J gene TRBJ1-5; the match to TRBD1 covers 8 bases. The germline V gene encodes CDR1 SEHNR and CDR2 FQNEAQ (reference sequence). This CDR3 comprises 16 residues. V lost 1 base to trimming and J lost 6 bases; unmatched junction nucleotides: 8. The CDR3 region is CASSLGQGSARQPQHF. The CDR3 nucleotides are TGTGCCAGCAGCTTAGGACAGGGGTCGGCCCGTCAGCCCCAGCATTTT.

J is TRBJ1-2 and V is TRBV5-1, with a possible D match to TRBD1 (5 bases). In germline, CDR1 is SGHRS, CDR2 YFSETQ. The CDR3 consists of 14 residues. The V gene lost 0 bases and the J gene lost 5 bases, with 11 bases spanning the gap. Here the CDR3 DNA reads TGCGCCAGCAGCTTGGCCGGGGCAGATTATGGCTACACCTTC. It specifies CASSLAGADYGYTF.

A few counts support this clone. V gene TRBV5-6 combines with J gene TRBJ1-5, with D possibly matching TRBD1 (5 bases). This CDR3 contains 15 residues. CDR1 is SGHDT and CDR2 is YYEEEE in the germline V gene. V gave up 1 base and J gave up 1 base, with 9 bases separating them. As DNA, the CDR3 is TGTGCCAGCAGCTTGCGGGGGATAAGCAATCAGCCCCAGCATTTT. Amino acid sequence: CASSLRGISNQPQHF.